This T cell receptor (beta chain) stems from a study of T cells after posttransplantation cyclophosphamide. The CDR3 length is 17 residues. In germline, CDR1 is SGHVS, CDR2 FQNEAQ. J was trimmed by 5 bases and V by 2 bases; bases with no gene match: 14. The assay was immunoSEQ multiplex PCR, and TCRdb's table has in-frame clones only and misses some. The sample has 20,000 to 25,000 clones, none seen only once; the top ten hold around 7%. Peripheral blood was collected from the related graft donor on the marrow donation day. This clone has ten or more counts. The clonotype was recovered from a woman in her fifties or sixties in good health, CMV-negative, and a related stem cell transplant donor. V usage is TRBV7-8 and J usage is TRBJ2-5; 7 bases agree with TRBD1. Sequencing input: PBMCs. CDR3 sequence (DNA): TGTGCCAGCAGCTTATTTGGGATCCTTATGGACAGGGAGACCCAGTACTTC. This sequence encodes CASSLFGILMDRETQYF.